Listed here is a single TCR beta chain. The data originate from a study of CD8+CD57+ T cells in acquired aplastic anemia. It was genomic DNA that served as the template for profiling TCR beta VDJ and CDR3. TCRdb used MiXCR to reprocess the reads, holding one entry per CDR3 protein. The data contain fewer than 200,000 distinct CDR3 sequences, roughly 48% of them singletons. The receptor comes from a human donor in good health. The sequencing sample was made of sorted CD4+, CD8+, or CD8+CD57+ T cells (not recorded which) from PBMCs.

The DNA for the CDR3 is TGTGCCAGTAGTATCATCCAGGGCACAGATACGCAGTATTTT. Translated: CASSIIQGTDTQYF. V and J are TRBV19 and TRBJ2-3; D not resolved. The germline V and J ends were trimmed by 3 bases and 1 base, with 8 bases remaining between them. CDR1 is LNHDA, CDR2 SQIVND, per germline (reference sequence). The CDR3 is made up of 14 amino acids. The full variable domain, completed using reference TRBV19 and TRBJ2-3, is DGGITQSPKYLFRKEGQNVTLSCEQNLNHDAMYWYRQDPGQGLRLIYYSQIVNDFQKGDIAEGYSVSREKKESFPLTVTSAQKNPTAFYLCASSIIQGTDTQYFGPGTRLTVL.